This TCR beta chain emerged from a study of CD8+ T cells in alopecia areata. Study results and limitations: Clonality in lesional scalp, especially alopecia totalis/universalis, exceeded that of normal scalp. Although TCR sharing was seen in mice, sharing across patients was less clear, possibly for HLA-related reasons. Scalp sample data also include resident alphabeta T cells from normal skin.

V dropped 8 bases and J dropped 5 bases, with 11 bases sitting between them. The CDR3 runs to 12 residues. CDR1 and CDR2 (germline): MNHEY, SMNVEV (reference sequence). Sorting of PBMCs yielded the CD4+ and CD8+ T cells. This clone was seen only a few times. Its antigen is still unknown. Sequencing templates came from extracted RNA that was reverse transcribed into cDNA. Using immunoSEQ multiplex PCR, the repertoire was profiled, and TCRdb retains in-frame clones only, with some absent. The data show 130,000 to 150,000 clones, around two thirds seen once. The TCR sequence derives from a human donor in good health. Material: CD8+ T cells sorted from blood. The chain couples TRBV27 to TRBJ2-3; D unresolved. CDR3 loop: CASRYGGDTQYF. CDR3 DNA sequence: TGTGCCAGCCGATACGGTGGAGATACGCAGTATTTT.